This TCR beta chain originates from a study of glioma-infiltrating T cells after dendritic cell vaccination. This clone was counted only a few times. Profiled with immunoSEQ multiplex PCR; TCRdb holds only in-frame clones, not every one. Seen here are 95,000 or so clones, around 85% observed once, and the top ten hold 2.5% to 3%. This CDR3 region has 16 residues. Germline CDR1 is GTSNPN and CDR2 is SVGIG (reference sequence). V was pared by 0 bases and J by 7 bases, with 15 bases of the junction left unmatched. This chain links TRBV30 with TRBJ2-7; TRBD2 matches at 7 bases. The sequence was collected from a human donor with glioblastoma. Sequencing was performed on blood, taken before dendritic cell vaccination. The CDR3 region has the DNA TGTGCCTGGAGTGTACAAGACGGGGGGACCTCCGGGGAGCAGTACTTC. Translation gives CAWSVQDGGTSGEQYF. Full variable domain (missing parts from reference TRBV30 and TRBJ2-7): SQTIHQWPATLVQPVGSPLSLECTVEGTSNPNLYWYRQAAGRGLQLLFYSVGIGQISSEVPQNLSASRPQDRQFILSSKKLLLSDSGFYLCAWSVQDGGTSGEQYFGPGTRLTVT.